This TCR beta chain was sequenced during a study of cytomegalovirus exposure and HLA in healthy donors. About the research overall: From HLA-typed donors, an early data release held approximately 85 million unique TCRs.

Study-level results: An analysis that came later showed most CMV-associated TCR beta chains appearing HLA-restricted. The classifier was said to identify cytomegalovirus status with high specificity and sensitivity.

Primers included in the PCR were 60 Vbeta and 13 Jbeta primers. Clones were read by immunoSEQ multiplex PCR, and TCRdb kept only the in-frame ones, dropping some. The sample has about 160,000 clones; 65% to 90% are singletons. About this clone itself: The antigen is not known.

The clonotype was recovered from a man aged 50 to 59 in good health and CMV-seropositive. Input material: PBMCs.

This CDR3 reads CASSQTRVPTGELFF. CDR3 nucleotide sequence: TGTGCCAGCAGCCAAACTAGGGTACCCACCGGGGAGCTGTTTTTT. The V gene is TRBV4-2, the J gene TRBJ2-2; D might be TRBD2 (5 bases). The CDR3 covers 15 residues. Germline assignment: CDR1 LGHNA and CDR2 YNFKEQ. The V gene lost 2 bases and the J gene lost 4 bases, with 11 bases spanning the gap.